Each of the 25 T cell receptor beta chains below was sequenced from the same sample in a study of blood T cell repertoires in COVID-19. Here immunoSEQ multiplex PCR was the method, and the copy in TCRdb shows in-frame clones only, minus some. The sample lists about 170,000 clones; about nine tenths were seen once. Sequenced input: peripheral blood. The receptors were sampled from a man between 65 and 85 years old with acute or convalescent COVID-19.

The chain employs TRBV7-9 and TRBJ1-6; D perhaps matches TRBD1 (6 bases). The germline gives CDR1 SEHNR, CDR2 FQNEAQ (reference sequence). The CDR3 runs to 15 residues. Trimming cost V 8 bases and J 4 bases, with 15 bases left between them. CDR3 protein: CASGTSQGYNSPLHF. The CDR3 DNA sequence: TGTGCCAGCGGAACCTCGCAGGGGTATAATTCACCCCTCCACTTT.

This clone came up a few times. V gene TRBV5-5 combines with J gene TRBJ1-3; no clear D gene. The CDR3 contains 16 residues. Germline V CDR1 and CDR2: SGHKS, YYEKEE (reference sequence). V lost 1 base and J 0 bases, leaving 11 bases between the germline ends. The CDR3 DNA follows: TGTGCCAGCAGCTTGCCTGGACTGCGCTCTGGAAACACCATATATTTT. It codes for CASSLPGLRSGNTIYF.

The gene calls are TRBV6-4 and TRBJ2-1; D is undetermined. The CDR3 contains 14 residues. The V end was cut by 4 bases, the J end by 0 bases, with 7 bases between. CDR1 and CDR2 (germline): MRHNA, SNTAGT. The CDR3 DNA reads TGTGCCAGCAGTGTGTGGAGCTCCTACAATGAGCAGTTCTTC. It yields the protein CASSVWSSYNEQFF.

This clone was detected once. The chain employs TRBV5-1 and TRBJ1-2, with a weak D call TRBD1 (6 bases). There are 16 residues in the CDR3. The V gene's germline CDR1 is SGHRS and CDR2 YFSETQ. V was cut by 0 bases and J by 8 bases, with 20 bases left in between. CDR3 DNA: TGCGCCAGCAGCTTGGGGTACAGGGCTCTAGAAGGGGGCTACACCTTC. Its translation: CASSLGYRALEGGYTF.

The DNA of the CDR3 is TGTGCCAGCCGGGACTTACTAAGCACAGATACGCAGTATTTT. Its translation: CASRDLLSTDTQYF. The rearrangement links TRBV2 to TRBJ2-3; TRBD2 might be the D (6 bases). The CDR3 contains 14 residues. Germline V lookup: CDR1 SNHLY, CDR2 FYNNEI. The V end lost 8 bases, the J end lost 0 bases, and 12 bases lay between the germline ends.

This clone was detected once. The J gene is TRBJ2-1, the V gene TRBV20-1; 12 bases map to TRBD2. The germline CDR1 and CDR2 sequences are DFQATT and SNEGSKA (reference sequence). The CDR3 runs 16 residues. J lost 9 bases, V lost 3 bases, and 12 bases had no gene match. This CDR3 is CSASVLGASGGAEQFF. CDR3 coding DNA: TGCAGTGCTAGTGTCCTTGGGGCTAGCGGGGGGGCTGAGCAGTTCTTC.

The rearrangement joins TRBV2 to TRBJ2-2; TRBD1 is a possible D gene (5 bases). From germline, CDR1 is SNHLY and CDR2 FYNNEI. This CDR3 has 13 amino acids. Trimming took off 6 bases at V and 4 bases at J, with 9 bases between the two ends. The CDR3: CASRGQSTGELFF. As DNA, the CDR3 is TGTGCCAGCAGGGGGCAGAGCACCGGGGAGCTGTTTTTT.

This CDR3 reads CASSQHPSGPSTDTQYF. The DNA for the CDR3 is TGCGCCAGCAGCCAGCACCCTAGCGGGCCTAGCACAGATACGCAGTATTTT. The chain joins TRBV4-3 to TRBJ2-3; 8 bases match TRBD2. The V gene end was trimmed by 3 bases and the J gene end by 0 bases; junction bases not matched to a gene: 8. The CDR3 consists of 17 residues. Germline V gene lookup returns CDR1 LGHNA and CDR2 YSLEER.

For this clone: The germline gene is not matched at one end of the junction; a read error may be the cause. CDR3 coding DNA: TGTGCCGGCAGTGAACGCCCTGACATCAGGGGGGATTCACCCCTCCACTTT. Amino acid sequence: CAGSERPDIRGDSPLHF. V gene TRBV6-1 combines with J gene TRBJ1-6; 7 positions agree with TRBD1. The CDR3 contains 17 residues. From germline, CDR1 is MNHNS and CDR2 SASEGT.

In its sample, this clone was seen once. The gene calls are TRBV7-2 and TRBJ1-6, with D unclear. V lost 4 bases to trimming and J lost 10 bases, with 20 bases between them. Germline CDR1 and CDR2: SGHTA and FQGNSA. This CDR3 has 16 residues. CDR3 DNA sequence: TGTGCCAGCAGCTCGCGTAACTCACAGCTGGCATCACCCCTCCACTTT. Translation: CASSSRNSQLASPLHF.

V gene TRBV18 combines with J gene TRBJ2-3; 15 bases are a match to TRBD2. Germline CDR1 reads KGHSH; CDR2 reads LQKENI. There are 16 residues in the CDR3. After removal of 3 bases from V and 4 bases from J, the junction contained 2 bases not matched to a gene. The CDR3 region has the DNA TGTGCCAGCTCACCCCGGACTAGCGGGGGGGCAGATACGCAGTATTTT. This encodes CASSPRTSGGADTQYF. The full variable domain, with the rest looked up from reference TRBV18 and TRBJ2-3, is NAGVMQNPRHLVRRRGQEARLRCSPMKGHSHVYWYRQLPEEGLKFMVYLQKENIIDESGMPKERFSAEFPKEGPSILRIQQVVRGDSAAYFCASSPRTSGGADTQYFGPGTRLTVL.

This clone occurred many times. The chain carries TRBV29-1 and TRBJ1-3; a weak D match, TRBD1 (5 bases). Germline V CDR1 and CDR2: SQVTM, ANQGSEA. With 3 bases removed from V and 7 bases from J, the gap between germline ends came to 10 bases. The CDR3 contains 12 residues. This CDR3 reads CSVDRGGNTIYF. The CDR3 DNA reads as TGCAGCGTTGATAGGGGAGGGAACACCATATATTTT.

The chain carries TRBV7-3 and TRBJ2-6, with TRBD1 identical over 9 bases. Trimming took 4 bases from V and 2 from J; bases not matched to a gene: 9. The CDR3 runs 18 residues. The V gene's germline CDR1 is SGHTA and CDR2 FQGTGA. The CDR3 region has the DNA TGTGCCAGCAGCTCTAACAGGGGGCCCCTGCCTGGGGCCAACGTCCTGACTTTC. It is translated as CASSSNRGPLPGANVLTF.

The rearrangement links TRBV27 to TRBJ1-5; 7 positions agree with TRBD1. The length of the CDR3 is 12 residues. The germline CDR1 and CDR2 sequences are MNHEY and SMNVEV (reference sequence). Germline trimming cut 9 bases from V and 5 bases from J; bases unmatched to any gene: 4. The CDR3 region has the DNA TGTGCCAGTGGGGACAGAGATCAGCCCCAGCATTTT. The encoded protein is CASGDRDQPQHF.

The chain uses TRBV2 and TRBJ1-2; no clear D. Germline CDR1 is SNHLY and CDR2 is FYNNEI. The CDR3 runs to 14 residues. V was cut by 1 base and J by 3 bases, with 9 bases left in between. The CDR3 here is CASSEDSYYYGYTF. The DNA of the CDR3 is TGTGCCAGCAGTGAAGACAGTTACTACTATGGCTACACCTTC.

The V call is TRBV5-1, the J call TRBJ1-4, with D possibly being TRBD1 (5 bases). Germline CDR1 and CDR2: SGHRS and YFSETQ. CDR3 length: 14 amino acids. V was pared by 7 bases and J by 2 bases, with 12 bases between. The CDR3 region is CASGSGRTNEKLFF. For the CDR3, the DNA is TGCGCCAGCGGGTCAGGGAGGACTAATGAAAAACTGTTTTTT.

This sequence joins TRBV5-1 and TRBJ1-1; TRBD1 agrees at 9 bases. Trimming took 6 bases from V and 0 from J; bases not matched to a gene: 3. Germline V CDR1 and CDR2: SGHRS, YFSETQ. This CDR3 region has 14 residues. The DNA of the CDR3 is TGCGCCAGCAACCGACAGGGGGTGAACACTGAAGCTTTCTTT. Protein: CASNRQGVNTEAFF. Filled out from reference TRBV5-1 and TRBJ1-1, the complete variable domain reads KAGVTQTPRYLIKTRGQQVTLSCSPISGHRSVSWYQQTPGQGLQFLFEYFSETQRNKGNFPGRFSGRQFSNSRSEMNVSTLELGDSALYLCASNRQGVNTEAFFGQGTRLTVV.

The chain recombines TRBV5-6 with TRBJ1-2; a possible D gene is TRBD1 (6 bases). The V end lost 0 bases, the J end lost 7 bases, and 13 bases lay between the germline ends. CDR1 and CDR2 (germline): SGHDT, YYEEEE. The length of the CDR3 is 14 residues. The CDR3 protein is CASSLGVQGSGYTF. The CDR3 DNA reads TGTGCCAGCAGCTTGGGGGTACAGGGAAGTGGCTACACCTTC.

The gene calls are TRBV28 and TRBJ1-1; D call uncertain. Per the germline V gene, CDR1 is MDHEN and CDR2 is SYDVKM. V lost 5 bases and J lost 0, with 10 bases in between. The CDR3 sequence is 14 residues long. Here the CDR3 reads CASSIRSLNTEAFF. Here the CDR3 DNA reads TGTGCCAGCAGTATTAGATCCTTGAACACTGAAGCTTTCTTT.

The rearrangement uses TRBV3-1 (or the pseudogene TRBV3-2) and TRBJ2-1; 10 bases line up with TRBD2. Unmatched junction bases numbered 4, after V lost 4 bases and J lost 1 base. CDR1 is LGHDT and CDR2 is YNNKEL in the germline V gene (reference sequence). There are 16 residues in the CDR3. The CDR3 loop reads CASSPAGGISYNEQFF. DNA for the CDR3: TGTGCCAGCAGCCCAGCGGGAGGGATTTCCTACAATGAGCAGTTCTTC.

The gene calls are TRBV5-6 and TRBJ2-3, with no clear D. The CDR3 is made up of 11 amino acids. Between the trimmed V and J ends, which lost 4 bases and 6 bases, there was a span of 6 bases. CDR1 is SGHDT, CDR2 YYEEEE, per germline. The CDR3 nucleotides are TGTGCCAGCAGCCTTATGGATACGCAGTATTTT. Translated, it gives CASSLMDTQYF.

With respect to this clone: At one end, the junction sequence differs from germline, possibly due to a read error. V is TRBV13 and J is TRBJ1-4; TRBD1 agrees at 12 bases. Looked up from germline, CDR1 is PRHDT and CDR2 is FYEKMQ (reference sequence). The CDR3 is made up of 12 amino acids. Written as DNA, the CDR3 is TGTGCCAGCAGGGGGGACAGGGGGCCGCTCACCTTT. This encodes CASRGDRGPLTF.

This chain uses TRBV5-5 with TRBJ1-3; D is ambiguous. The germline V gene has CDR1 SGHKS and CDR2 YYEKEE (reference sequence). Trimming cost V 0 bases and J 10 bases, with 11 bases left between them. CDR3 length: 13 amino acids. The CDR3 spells CASSLVHSETIYF. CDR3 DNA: TGTGCCAGCAGCTTGGTCCATTCTGAGACCATATATTTT.

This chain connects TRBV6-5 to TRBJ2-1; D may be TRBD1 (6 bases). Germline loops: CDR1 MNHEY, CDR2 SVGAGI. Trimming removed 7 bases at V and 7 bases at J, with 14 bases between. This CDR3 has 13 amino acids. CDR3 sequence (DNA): TGTGCCAGCAAAACAACAGGGTTAAATGAGCAGTTCTTC. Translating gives CASKTTGLNEQFF.

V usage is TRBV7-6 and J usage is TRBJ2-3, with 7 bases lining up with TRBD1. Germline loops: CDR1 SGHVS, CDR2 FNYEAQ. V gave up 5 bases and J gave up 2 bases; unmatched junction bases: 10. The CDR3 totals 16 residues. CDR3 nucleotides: TGTGCCAGCAGCACATGGGACAGTTCCCTCACAGATACGCAGTATTTT. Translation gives CASSTWDSSLTDTQYF.